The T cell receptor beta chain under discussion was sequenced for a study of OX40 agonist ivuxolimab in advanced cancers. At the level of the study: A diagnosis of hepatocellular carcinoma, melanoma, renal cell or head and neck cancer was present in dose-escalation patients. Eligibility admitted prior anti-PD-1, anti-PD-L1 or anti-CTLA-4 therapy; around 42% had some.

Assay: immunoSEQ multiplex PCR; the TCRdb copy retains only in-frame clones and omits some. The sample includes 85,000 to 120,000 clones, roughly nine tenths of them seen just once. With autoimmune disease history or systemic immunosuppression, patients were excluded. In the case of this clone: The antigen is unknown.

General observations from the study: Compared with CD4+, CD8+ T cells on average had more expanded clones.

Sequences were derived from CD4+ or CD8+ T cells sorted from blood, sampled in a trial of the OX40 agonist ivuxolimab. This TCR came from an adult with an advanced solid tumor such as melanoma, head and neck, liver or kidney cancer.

This CDR3 is CASSLDLIRGRRAGYTF. As DNA, the CDR3 is TGTGCCAGCAGCTTAGACCTCATCAGGGGACGGAGGGCCGGCTACACCTTC. The chain recombines TRBV7-2 with TRBJ1-2; a weak D match, TRBD1 (6 bases). This CDR3 is 17 amino acids long. V was shortened by 1 base and J by 8 bases, with 23 bases between the two germline ends. Germline CDR1 and CDR2: SGHTA and FQGNSA.